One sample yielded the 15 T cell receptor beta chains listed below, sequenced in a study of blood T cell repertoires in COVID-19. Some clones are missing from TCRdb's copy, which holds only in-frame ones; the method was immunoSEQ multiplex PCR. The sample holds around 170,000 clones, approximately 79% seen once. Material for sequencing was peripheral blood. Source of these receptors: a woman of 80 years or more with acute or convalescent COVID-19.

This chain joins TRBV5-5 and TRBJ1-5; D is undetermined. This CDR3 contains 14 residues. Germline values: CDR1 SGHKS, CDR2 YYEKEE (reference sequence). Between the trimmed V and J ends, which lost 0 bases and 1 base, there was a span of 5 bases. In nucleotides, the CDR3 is TGTGCCAGCAGCTTGGCCGTGAGCAATCAGCCCCAGCATTTT. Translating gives CASSLAVSNQPQHF.

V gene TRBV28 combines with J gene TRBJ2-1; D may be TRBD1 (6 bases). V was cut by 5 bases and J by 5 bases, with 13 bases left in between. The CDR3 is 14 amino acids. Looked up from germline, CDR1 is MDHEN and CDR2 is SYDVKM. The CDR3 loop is CASSNREWNNEQFF. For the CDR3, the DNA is TGTGCCAGCAGTAACAGGGAATGGAACAATGAGCAGTTCTTC.

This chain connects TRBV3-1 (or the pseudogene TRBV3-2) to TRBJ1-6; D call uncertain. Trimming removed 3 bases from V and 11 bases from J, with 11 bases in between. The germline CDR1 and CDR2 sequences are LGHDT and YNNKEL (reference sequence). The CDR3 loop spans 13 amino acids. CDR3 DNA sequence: TGTGCCAGCAGCCAGGGGAGTAGGACACCCCTCCACTTT. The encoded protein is CASSQGSRTPLHF.

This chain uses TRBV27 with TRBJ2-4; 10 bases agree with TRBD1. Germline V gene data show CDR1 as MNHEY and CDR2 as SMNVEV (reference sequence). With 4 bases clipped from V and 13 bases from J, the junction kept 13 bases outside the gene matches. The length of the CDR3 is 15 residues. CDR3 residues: CASSWRTGGWVEQYF. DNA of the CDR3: TGTGCCAGCAGTTGGCGGACAGGGGGATGGGTAGAGCAGTACTTC.

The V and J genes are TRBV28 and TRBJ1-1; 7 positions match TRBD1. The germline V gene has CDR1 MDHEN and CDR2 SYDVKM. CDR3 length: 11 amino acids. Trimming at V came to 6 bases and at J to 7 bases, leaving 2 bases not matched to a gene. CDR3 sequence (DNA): TGTGCCAGCAGGCGGGACAGTGAAGCTTTCTTT. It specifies CASRRDSEAFF.

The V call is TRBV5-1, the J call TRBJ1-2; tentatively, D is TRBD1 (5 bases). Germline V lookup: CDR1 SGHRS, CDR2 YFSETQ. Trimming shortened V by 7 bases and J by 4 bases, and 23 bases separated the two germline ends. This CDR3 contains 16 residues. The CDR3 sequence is CASRRGYAGSRYGYTF. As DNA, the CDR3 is TGCGCCAGCCGTCGCGGTTACGCAGGGTCACGCTATGGCTACACCTTC.

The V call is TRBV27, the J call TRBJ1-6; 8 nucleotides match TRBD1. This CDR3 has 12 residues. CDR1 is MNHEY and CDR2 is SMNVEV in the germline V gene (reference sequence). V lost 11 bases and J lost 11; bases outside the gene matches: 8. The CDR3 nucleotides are TGTGCCTCCCCAGGGGGCGGGGCACCCCTCCACTTT. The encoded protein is CASPGGGAPLHF.

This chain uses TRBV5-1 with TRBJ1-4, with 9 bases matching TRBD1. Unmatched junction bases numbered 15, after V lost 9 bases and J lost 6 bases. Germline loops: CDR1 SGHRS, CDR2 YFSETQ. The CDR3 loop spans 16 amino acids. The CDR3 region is CATSTGQGPLDEKLFF. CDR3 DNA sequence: TGCGCCACCAGTACCGGACAGGGGCCTCTGGATGAAAAACTGTTTTTT.

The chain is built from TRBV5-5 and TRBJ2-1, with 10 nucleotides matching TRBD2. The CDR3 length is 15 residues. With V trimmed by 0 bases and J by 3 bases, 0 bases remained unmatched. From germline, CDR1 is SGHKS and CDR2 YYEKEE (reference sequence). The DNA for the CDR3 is TGTGCCAGCAGCTTGGGACTAGCGGGCTACAATGAGCAGTTCTTC. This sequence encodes CASSLGLAGYNEQFF.

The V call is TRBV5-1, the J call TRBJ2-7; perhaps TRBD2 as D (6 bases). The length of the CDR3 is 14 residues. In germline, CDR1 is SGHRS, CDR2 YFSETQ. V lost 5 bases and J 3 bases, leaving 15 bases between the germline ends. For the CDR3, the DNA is TGCGCCAGCAGGGCTATCCCAGCGGGCTACGAGCAGTACTTC. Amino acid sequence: CASRAIPAGYEQYF.

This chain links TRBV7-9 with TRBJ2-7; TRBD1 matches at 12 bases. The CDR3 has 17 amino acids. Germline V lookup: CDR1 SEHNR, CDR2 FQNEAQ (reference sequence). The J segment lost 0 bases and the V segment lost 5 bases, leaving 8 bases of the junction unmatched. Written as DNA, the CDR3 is TGTGCCAGCAGCCGCCAGGGACAGGGGGCCTTCTCCTACGAGCAGTACTTC. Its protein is CASSRQGQGAFSYEQYF.

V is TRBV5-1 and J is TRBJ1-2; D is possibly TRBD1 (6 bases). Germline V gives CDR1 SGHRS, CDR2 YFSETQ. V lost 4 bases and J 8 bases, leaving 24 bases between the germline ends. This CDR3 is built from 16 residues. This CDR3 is CASSPTGDIGAGGYTF. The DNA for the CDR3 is TGCGCCAGCAGCCCGACCGGGGACATAGGGGCAGGAGGCTACACCTTC.

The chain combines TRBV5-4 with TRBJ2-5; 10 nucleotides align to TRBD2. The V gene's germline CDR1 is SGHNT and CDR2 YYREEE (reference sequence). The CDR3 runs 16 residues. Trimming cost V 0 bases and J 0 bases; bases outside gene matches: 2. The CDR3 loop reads CASSLATSGYQETQYF. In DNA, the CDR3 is TGTGCCAGCAGCTTGGCGACTAGCGGGTACCAAGAGACCCAGTACTTC. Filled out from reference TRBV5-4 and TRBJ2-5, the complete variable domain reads ETGVTQSPTHLIKTRGQQVTLRCSSQSGHNTVSWYQQALGQGPQFIFQYYREEENGRGNFPPRFSGLQFPNYSSELNVNALELDDSALYLCASSLATSGYQETQYFGPGTRLLVL.

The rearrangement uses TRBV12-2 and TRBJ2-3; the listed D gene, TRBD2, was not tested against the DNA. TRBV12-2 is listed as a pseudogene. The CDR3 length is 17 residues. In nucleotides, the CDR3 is TGTGCAAGTCGCGCCGTGGGACTAGCGGGAGGTACAGATACGCAGTATTTT. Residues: CASRAVGLAGGTDTQYF.

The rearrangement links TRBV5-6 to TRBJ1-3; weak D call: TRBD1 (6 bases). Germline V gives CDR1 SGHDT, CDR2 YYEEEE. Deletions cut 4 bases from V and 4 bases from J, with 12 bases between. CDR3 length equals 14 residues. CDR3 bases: TGTGCCAGCAGCAGCGGACAGCCGGGAAACACCATATATTTT. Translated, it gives CASSSGQPGNTIYF.